This T cell receptor (beta chain) was captured in a study of blood T cell repertoires in COVID-19. On the study more broadly: The United States, Italy and Spain were the sources of the acute and convalescent COVID-19 samples. In each case, the material was cDNA or gDNA derived from T cells, B-cell-depleted T cells, or PBMCs.

The length of the CDR3 is 11 residues. The ends were cut back, 1 base at V and 6 bases at J, with 3 bases in the middle. CDR1 is LGHDT and CDR2 is YNNKEL in the germline V gene (reference sequence). Source study methods: Amplifying reference gene primers gave estimates of nucleated cell counts. Method: immunoSEQ multiplex PCR; TCRdb's copy keeps in-frame clones and lacks some. For V, J and clone size, that table is used; D and trimming come from the DNA. The sample records 25,000 to 35,000 clones, 70% to 90% being singletons. The sequence came from a human donor in a cohort sampled during active COVID-19. V and J are TRBV3-1 (or the pseudogene TRBV3-2) and TRBJ1-1, with D unresolved. Sequences were obtained from peripheral blood. The CDR3 bases are TGTGCCAGCAGCCAAGCAGCTGAAGCTTTCTTT. Residues: CASSQAAEAFF.